These 27 T cell receptor beta chains originate from one sample sequenced in a study of cytomegalovirus exposure and HLA in healthy donors. 60 Vbeta and 13 Jbeta primers were used in PCR. Clones were sequenced by immunoSEQ multiplex PCR, and TCRdb holds only the in-frame ones, with some missing. Of around 140,000 clones listed, about 86% were seen once; the top ten hold 4.5% to 6.5%. The sample was PBMCs. These TCRs come from a woman aged 25 to 45 in good health and CMV-seronegative.

This sequence joins TRBV4-1 and TRBJ1-1; 7 bases agree with TRBD1. The CDR3 covers 14 residues. Losses at the gene ends were 0 bases for V and 4 bases for J; bases not matched to a gene: 2. Looked up from germline, CDR1 is MGHRA and CDR2 is YSYEKL. For the CDR3, the DNA is TGCGCCAGCAGCCAAGAAGGGGGCTTCACTGAAGCTTTCTTT. It yields the protein CASSQEGGFTEAFF.

This clone appeared once. This chain joins TRBV29-1 and TRBJ2-1; TRBD2 matches at 9 bases. The germline CDR1 and CDR2 sequences are SQVTM and ANQGSEA. The CDR3 totals 16 residues. V dropped 3 bases and J dropped 0; count of bases not matched to a gene: 6. This CDR3 reads CSVDGVAGASYNEQFF. In DNA, the CDR3 is TGCAGCGTTGATGGGGTAGCGGGAGCCTCCTACAATGAGCAGTTCTTC.

The chain joins TRBV29-1 to TRBJ1-2; no clear D. Trimming shortened V by 7 bases and J by 6 bases, and 24 bases separated the two germline ends. The CDR3 sequence is 15 residues long. CDR1 is SQVTM, CDR2 ANQGSEA, per germline. CDR3 in amino acids: CSALQLGPSRDGYTF. CDR3 nucleotides: TGCAGCGCGCTCCAGCTGGGCCCATCCCGAGATGGCTACACCTTC. Supplemented by reference TRBV29-1 and TRBJ1-2, the full variable domain reads SAVISQKPSRDICQRGTSLTIQCQVDSQVTMMFWYRQQPGQSLTLIATANQGSEATYESGFVIDKFPISRPNLTFSTLTVSNMSPEDSSIYLCSALQLGPSRDGYTFGSGTRLTVV.

This clone was seen once. This chain links TRBV6-4 with TRBJ1-2, with D tentatively TRBD1 (5 bases). This CDR3 comprises 15 residues. Trimming took off 7 bases at V and 3 bases at J, with 18 bases between the two ends. CDR1 and CDR2 (germline): MRHNA, SNTAGT. CDR3 in amino acids: CASTTRAGRDYGYTF. The CDR3 DNA follows: TGTGCCAGCACCACTAGGGCAGGGAGGGACTATGGCTACACCTTC.

The J gene is TRBJ2-1, the V gene TRBV28; 8 bases fit TRBD2. V shed 7 bases and J 2 bases; nucleotides not matched to a gene: 4. The CDR3 sequence is 14 residues long. Per the germline V gene, CDR1 is MDHEN and CDR2 is SYDVKM. CDR3 protein: CASILSGTYNEQFF. Written as DNA, the CDR3 is TGTGCCAGCATCCTTAGCGGGACCTACAATGAGCAGTTCTTC.

This clone was found once. The chain is built from TRBV11-3 and TRBJ2-5, with TRBD2 as a possible D gene (5 bases). Trimming cost V 7 bases and J 1 base, with 28 bases left between them. Germline values: CDR1 SGHNT, CDR2 YENEEA. The CDR3 has 19 residues. The CDR3 nucleotides are TGTGCCAGCACCCCGGGGAGACGGGAAGGGATTATTCTCCAAGAGACCCAGTACTTC. Residues: CASTPGRREGIILQETQYF.

This chain links TRBV6-5 with TRBJ2-7; 9 bases agree with TRBD1. Per germline, CDR1 MNHEY and CDR2 SVGAGI. V was clipped by 2 bases and J by 6 bases; unmatched bases: 5. The CDR3 extends over 14 amino acids. CDR3 sequence reads: CASSYTRDRAEQYF. CDR3 DNA: TGTGCCAGCAGTTACACCCGGGACAGGGCCGAGCAGTACTTC.

This chain connects TRBV18 to TRBJ1-5, with D perhaps TRBD1 (6 bases). From germline, CDR1 is KGHSH and CDR2 LQKENI. The germline V and J ends were trimmed by 3 bases and 2 bases, with 11 bases remaining between them. The CDR3 extends over 15 amino acids. The CDR3 sequence: CASSPTGDGNQPQHF. The CDR3 DNA sequence: TGTGCCAGCTCACCGACAGGAGATGGCAATCAGCCCCAGCATTTT.

The chain employs TRBV27 and TRBJ2-7, with no clear D. CDR1 and CDR2 (germline): MNHEY, SMNVEV (reference sequence). This CDR3 region has 16 residues. With 5 bases removed from V and 2 bases from J, the gap between germline ends came to 19 bases. The CDR3 protein is CASSAKQSSLTYEQYF. The CDR3 DNA follows: TGTGCCAGCAGTGCCAAACAGTCTTCTCTTACCTACGAGCAGTACTTC.

The chain combines TRBV5-1 with TRBJ2-7; TRBD1 matches at 9 bases. The V gene's germline CDR1 is SGHRS and CDR2 YFSETQ. This CDR3 comprises 17 residues. J gave up 6 bases and V 4 bases, and 17 bases lay outside the gene matches. The CDR3 bases are TGCGCCAGCAGCGCGTTGGTTCAAGCGGGACAGGGAAGCGAGCAGTACTTC. Encoded protein: CASSALVQAGQGSEQYF.

This clone was seen a few times. CDR3 bases: TGCGCCAGCAGCTTGTACGGGACAGGGTTAGGACTCGGGGGCTACACCTTC. Its translation is CASSLYGTGLGLGGYTF. V and J are TRBV5-1 and TRBJ1-2, with TRBD1 matching 9 bases. The junction had 15 bases not matched to a gene; V was cut back by 1 base and J by 8 bases. The CDR3 sequence is 17 residues long. Germline assignment: CDR1 SGHRS and CDR2 YFSETQ.

The V call is TRBV29-1, the J call TRBJ2-3; 14 nucleotides line up with TRBD2. CDR1 and CDR2 from the germline V gene are SQVTM and ANQGSEA. The CDR3 is made up of 14 amino acids. V lost 5 bases and J lost 6; bases outside the gene matches: 4. CDR3 nucleotides: TGCAGCGTTTTGGGACTAGCGGGAGCTGATACGCAGTATTTT. Translation gives CSVLGLAGADTQYF.

This clone is medium-sized in the sample. The chain has TRBV7-2 and TRBJ2-7; no reliable D call. V was shortened by 0 bases and J by 2 bases, with 11 bases between the two germline ends. In germline, CDR1 is SGHTA, CDR2 FQGNSA. The CDR3 totals 15 residues. The CDR3 region is CASSLAPGITYEQYF. CDR3 nucleotides: TGTGCCAGCAGCTTAGCTCCAGGTATTACCTACGAGCAGTACTTC.

The chain joins TRBV10-3 to TRBJ2-2; maybe TRBD1 (5 bases). V was cut by 6 bases and J by 5 bases, with 10 bases left in between. The germline V gene has CDR1 ENHRY and CDR2 SYGVKD. This CDR3 is built from 13 residues. This chain's CDR3 is CAIRQGATGELFF. DNA of the CDR3: TGTGCCATCAGGCAGGGTGCTACCGGGGAGCTGTTTTTT.

This chain uses TRBV7-2 with TRBJ2-1; D may be TRBD2 (5 bases). This CDR3 has 15 amino acids. With 4 bases removed from V and 1 base from J, the gap between germline ends came to 11 bases. The V gene's germline CDR1 is SGHTA and CDR2 FQGNSA. The DNA for the CDR3 is TGTGCCAGCAGCTATGGACTTCGTTCCTACAATGAGCAGTTCTTC. This codes for CASSYGLRSYNEQFF.

The V gene is TRBV28, the J gene TRBJ1-5; 11 bases match TRBD1. This CDR3 has 18 residues. CDR1 and CDR2 (germline): MDHEN, SYDVKM. V lost 5 bases, J lost 0 bases, and 9 bases stayed unmatched. CDR3 loop: CASSRGQGARYSNQPQHF. For the CDR3, the DNA is TGTGCCAGCAGTCGAGGACAGGGGGCCAGATATAGCAATCAGCCCCAGCATTTT.

J is TRBJ2-7 and V is TRBV5-1, with 9 bases lining up with TRBD1. The length of the CDR3 is 16 residues. Germline CDR1 is SGHRS and CDR2 is YFSETQ. The V gene end was trimmed by 0 bases and the J gene end by 5 bases; junction bases not matched to a gene: 9. The CDR3 is CASSLGPLRTGDEQYF. CDR3 nucleotides: TGCGCCAGCAGCTTGGGGCCCTTACGGACAGGGGACGAGCAGTACTTC.

The chain couples TRBV29-1 to TRBJ2-5, with 11 bases fitting TRBD2. V dropped 3 bases and J dropped 4; count of bases not matched to a gene: 13. There are 17 residues in the CDR3. Germline V gives CDR1 SQVTM, CDR2 ANQGSEA. Here the CDR3 reads CSVETTTSGMGGETQYF. As DNA, the CDR3 is TGCAGCGTTGAGACCACGACTAGCGGGATGGGGGGAGAGACCCAGTACTTC.

A remark on this clone: Mismatch with germline at one junction end may stem from a read error. This sequence joins TRBV10-3 and TRBJ1-5; D not resolved. Germline-derived CDR1 and CDR2 are ENHRY and SYGVKD. CDR3 length: 14 amino acids. CDR3 amino acids: CAMGSGRLGQPQRF. Here the CDR3 DNA reads TGTGCCATGGGCAGCGGGCGGTTGGGTCAGCCCCAGCGTTTT.

This rearrangement joins TRBV7-9 to TRBJ1-1; 7 bases line up with TRBD1. Per germline, CDR1 SEHNR and CDR2 FQNEAQ (reference sequence). V lost 6 bases and J lost 7; bases outside the gene matches: 23. There are 18 residues in the CDR3. The chain's CDR3 is CASSQFEFDRVRRGEAFF. The CDR3 DNA follows: TGTGCCAGCAGTCAGTTCGAGTTTGACAGGGTCCGACGGGGTGAAGCTTTCTTT. The full variable domain, completed using reference TRBV7-9 and TRBJ1-1, is DTGVSQNPRHKITKRGQNVTFRCDPISEHNRLYWYRQTLGQGPEFLTYFQNEAQLEKSRLLSDRFSAERPKGSFSTLEIQRTEQGDSAMYLCASSQFEFDRVRRGEAFFGQGTRLTVV.

The chain employs TRBV7-3 and TRBJ2-5; 9 bases are a match to TRBD2. CDR3 length equals 16 residues. V gave up 5 bases and J gave up 2 bases; unmatched junction bases: 9. Germline CDR1 SGHTA, CDR2 FQGTGA. The CDR3 is CASSPSWTSEQETQYF. CDR3 nucleotide sequence: TGTGCCAGCAGCCCCTCCTGGACTAGCGAACAAGAGACCCAGTACTTC.

For the CDR3, the DNA is TGTGCCAGTAGTCCTCCGGGACTAGCGAATGTTGAGCAGTTCTTC. Translated: CASSPPGLANVEQFF. This chain joins TRBV19 and TRBJ2-1, with TRBD2 matching over 10 bases. The V and J ends lost 5 bases and 9 bases, in that order; junction bases with no gene match: 10. The germline CDR1 and CDR2 sequences are LNHDA and SQIVND (reference sequence). There are 15 residues in the CDR3.

V gene TRBV7-3 combines with J gene TRBJ2-2, with a weak D call TRBD2 (6 bases). This CDR3 comprises 15 residues. V lost 5 bases, J lost 4 bases, and 14 bases lay in between. The germline CDR1 and CDR2 sequences are SGHTA and FQGTGA. As DNA, the CDR3 is TGTGCCAGCAGCCCGCGACTAGGGGTCACCGGGGAGCTGTTTTTT. Its protein product is CASSPRLGVTGELFF.

The chain is built from TRBV6-6 and TRBJ2-7, with D possibly matching TRBD1 (6 bases). This CDR3 spans 16 amino acids. Germline CDR1 and CDR2: MNHNY and SVGAGI (reference sequence). V gave up 2 bases and J gave up 2 bases, with 16 bases separating them. The chain's CDR3 is CASSYPGQPSPYEQYF. In DNA, the CDR3 is TGTGCCAGCAGTTACCCGGGACAACCGAGCCCCTACGAGCAGTACTTC.

This clone was picked up a small number of times. The J gene is TRBJ1-1, the V gene TRBV19; TRBD1 might be the D (5 bases). Germline V lookup: CDR1 LNHDA, CDR2 SQIVND (reference sequence). Trimming pared 8 bases from V and 4 bases from J, leaving 17 bases between. This CDR3 spans 14 amino acids. CDR3 sequence (DNA): TGTGCCAGTGGGCTCCCAGGGCTTGGCACTGAAGCTTTCTTT. The encoded protein is CASGLPGLGTEAFF.

In its sample, this clone was seen a few times. The rearrangement joins TRBV6-1 to TRBJ2-2; TRBD2 matches at 11 bases. Per germline, CDR1 MNHNS and CDR2 SASEGT. CDR3 size: 17 residues. With 6 bases clipped from V and 7 bases from J, the junction kept 13 bases outside the gene matches. CDR3 in amino acids: CASRERSGGESFGELFF. DNA for the CDR3: TGTGCCAGCAGAGAACGTAGCGGGGGGGAATCTTTCGGGGAGCTGTTTTTT.

The chain employs TRBV6-1 and TRBJ2-7, with a weak D call TRBD1 (5 bases). Trimming removed 2 bases at V and 2 bases at J, with 7 bases between. Germline V gives CDR1 MNHNS, CDR2 SASEGT. CDR3 size: 13 residues. CDR3: CASSEPGTYEQYF. In DNA, the CDR3 is TGTGCCAGCAGTGAACCAGGGACCTACGAGCAGTACTTC.